This TCR beta chain was captured by sequencing in a study of blood T cell repertoires in COVID-19. Study context: Samples taken during acute and convalescent COVID-19 were collected in the United States, Italy and Spain. In each case, the material was cDNA or gDNA derived from T cells, B-cell-depleted T cells, or PBMCs.

Per the authors' pipeline: Estimation of nucleated cell counts was performed using reference gene primer amplification. TCRdb keeps only in-frame clones here, not all; method: immunoSEQ multiplex PCR. The DNA was the basis for D and trimming; V, J and clone size are from that table. This table holds roughly 230,000 clones, around 83% found once. The CDR3 extends over 15 amino acids. Germline V gene data show CDR1 as LNHNV and CDR2 as YYDKDF (reference sequence). Trimming pared 8 bases from V and 2 bases from J, leaving 16 bases between. Sequencing was done on a sample of peripheral blood. The TCR sequence derives from a woman aged 50 to 60 with acute or convalescent COVID-19. The chain couples TRBV15 to TRBJ1-5, with a tentative D call TRBD1 (5 bases). CDR3 coding DNA: TGTGCCACCTGTTCGGGGGGTAGGGGCAATCAGCCCCAGCATTTT. It specifies CATCSGGRGNQPQHF.